Listed below are T cell receptor beta chains from one sample, sequenced in a study of blood T cell repertoires in COVID-19. Sequencing used immunoSEQ multiplex PCR; TCRdb keeps in-frame clones, though not all of them. This sample has 60,000 to 70,000 clones; around 85% occur once, and the top ten carry about 1.5%. The source material was peripheral blood. Receptor source: an older woman with acute or convalescent COVID-19. CDR3s include the opening cysteine and the closing phenylalanine or tryptophan. D genes are given only for firm matches. Expanded clones get a size class; other rows say once, few or many, or leave the size out.

v_call: TRBV23-1; clone_size: once; j_call: TRBJ1-2; d_call: TRBD1; cdr3_nt: TGCGCCAGCAGTCTCTCCCGACAGGGAAACGTCTATGGCTACACCTTC; cdr3_aa: CASSLSRQGNVYGYTF
v_call: TRBV18; clone_size: NA; j_call: TRBJ2-7; d_call: TRBD2; cdr3_nt: TGTGCCAGCGCTGCTAGCGGGGGGAACTACGAGCAGTACTTC; cdr3_aa: CASAASGGNYEQYF
v_call: TRBV9; clone_size: once; j_call: TRBJ2-7; d_call: TRBD1; cdr3_nt: TGTGCCAGCAGCGTAGAGTCGACAGGGAGCTCCTACGAGCAGTACTTC; cdr3_aa: CASSVESTGSSYEQYF
v_call: TRBV15; clone_size: NA; j_call: TRBJ1-2; d_call: TRBD1; cdr3_nt: TGTGCCACCAGCACCGGGACAGTGATCTCAGAAAACTATGGCTACACCTTC; cdr3_aa: CATSTGTVISENYGYTF
v_call: TRBV5-6; clone_size: NA; j_call: TRBJ1-2; d_call: TRBD1; cdr3_nt: TGTGCCAGCAGCCTGAGACAGGGGGGCCTTGGCTACACCTTC; cdr3_aa: CASSLRQGGLGYTF
v_call: TRBV19; clone_size: NA; j_call: TRBJ1-2; d_call: NA; cdr3_nt: TGTGCCAGTAGTAGCAGGGGCAACTATGGCTACACCTTC; cdr3_aa: CASSSRGNYGYTF
v_call: TRBV30; clone_size: few; j_call: TRBJ1-1; d_call: NA; cdr3_nt: TGTGCCTGGAGTGTTTCTATAACTGAAGCTTTCTTT; cdr3_aa: CAWSVSITEAFF
v_call: TRBV9; clone_size: once; j_call: TRBJ2-7; d_call: NA; cdr3_nt: TGTGCCAGCGGGAGAGACGGGCATACGGACGAGCAGTACTTC; cdr3_aa: CASGRDGHTDEQYF
v_call: TRBV14; clone_size: NA; j_call: TRBJ1-1; d_call: NA; cdr3_nt: TGTGCCAGCAGCCACCGCAGGGTACCCATGAACACTGAAGCTTTCTTT; cdr3_aa: CASSHRRVPMNTEAFF
v_call: TRBV6-5; clone_size: NA; j_call: TRBJ2-7; d_call: TRBD2; cdr3_nt: TGTGCCAGCAGTACTAAGCGGGGGGGTAATTACGAGCAGTACTTC; cdr3_aa: CASSTKRGGNYEQYF
v_call: TRBV25-1; clone_size: NA; j_call: TRBJ2-3; d_call: TRBD1; cdr3_nt: TGTGCCAGCAGTCCCCTATTGGGACAGGGATCCTTAGATACGCAGTATTTT; cdr3_aa: CASSPLLGQGSLDTQYF